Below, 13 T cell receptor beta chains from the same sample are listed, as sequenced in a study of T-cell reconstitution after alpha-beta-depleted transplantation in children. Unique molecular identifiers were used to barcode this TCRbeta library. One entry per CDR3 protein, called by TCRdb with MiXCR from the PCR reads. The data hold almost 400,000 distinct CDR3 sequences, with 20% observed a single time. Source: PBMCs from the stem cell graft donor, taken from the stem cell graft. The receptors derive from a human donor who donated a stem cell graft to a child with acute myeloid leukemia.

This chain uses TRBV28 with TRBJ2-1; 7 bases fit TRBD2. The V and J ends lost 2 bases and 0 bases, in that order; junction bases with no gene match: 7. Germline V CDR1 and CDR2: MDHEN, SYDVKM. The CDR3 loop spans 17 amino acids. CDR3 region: CASSLITAGTSYNEQFF. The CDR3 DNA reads TGTGCCAGCAGTTTAATAACAGCGGGGACCTCCTACAATGAGCAGTTCTTC.

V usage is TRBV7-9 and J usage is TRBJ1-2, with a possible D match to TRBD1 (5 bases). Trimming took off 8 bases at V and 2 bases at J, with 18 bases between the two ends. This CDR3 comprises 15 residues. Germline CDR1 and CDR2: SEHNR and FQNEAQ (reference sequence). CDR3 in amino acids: CASGRETLTNYGYTF. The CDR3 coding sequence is TGTGCCAGCGGCAGGGAGACCTTGACCAACTATGGCTACACCTTC.

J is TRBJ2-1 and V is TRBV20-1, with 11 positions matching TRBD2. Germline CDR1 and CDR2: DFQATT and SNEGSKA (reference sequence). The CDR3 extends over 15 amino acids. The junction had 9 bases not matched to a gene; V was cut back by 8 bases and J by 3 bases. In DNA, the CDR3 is TGCAGTAGATCCTCCGGGACTAGCGGCTACAATGAGCAGTTCTTC. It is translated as CSRSSGTSGYNEQFF.

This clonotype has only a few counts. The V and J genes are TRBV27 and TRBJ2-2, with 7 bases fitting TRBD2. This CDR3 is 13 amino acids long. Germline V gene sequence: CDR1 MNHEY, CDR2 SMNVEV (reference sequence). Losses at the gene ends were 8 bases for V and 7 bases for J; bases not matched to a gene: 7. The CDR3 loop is CASGTIGGGELFF. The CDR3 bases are TGTGCCAGCGGGACTATCGGGGGCGGGGAGCTGTTTTTT.

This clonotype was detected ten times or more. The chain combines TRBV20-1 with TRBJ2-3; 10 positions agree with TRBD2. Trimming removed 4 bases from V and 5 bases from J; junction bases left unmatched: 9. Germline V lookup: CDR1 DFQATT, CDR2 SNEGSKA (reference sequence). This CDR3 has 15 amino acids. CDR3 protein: CSATRTSGDLDTQYF. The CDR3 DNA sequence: TGCAGTGCTACCCGGACTAGCGGAGACCTAGATACGCAGTATTTT.

This chain's CDR3 is CASSRTSGTPDNEQFF. The CDR3 DNA reads as TGTGCCAGCAGTCGGACTAGCGGGACCCCTGACAATGAGCAGTTCTTC. The V gene is TRBV28, the J gene TRBJ2-1, with TRBD2 identical over 12 bases. With 5 bases clipped from V and 5 bases from J, the junction kept 7 bases outside the gene matches. Germline V gives CDR1 MDHEN, CDR2 SYDVKM. CDR3 length: 16 amino acids. The full variable domain, with the rest looked up from reference TRBV28 and TRBJ2-1, is DVKVTQSSRYLVKRTGEKVFLECVQDMDHENMFWYRQDPGLGLRLIYFSYDVKMKEKGDIPEGYSVSREKKERFSLILESASTNQTSMYLCASSRTSGTPDNEQFFGPGTRLTVL.

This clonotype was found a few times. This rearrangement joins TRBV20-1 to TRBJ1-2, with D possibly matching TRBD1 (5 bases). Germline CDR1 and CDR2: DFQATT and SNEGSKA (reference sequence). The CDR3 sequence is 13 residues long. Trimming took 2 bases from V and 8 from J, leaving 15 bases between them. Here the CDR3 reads CSARLGVLVGYTF. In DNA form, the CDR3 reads TGCAGTGCTAGACTGGGGGTCTTAGTGGGCTACACCTTC.

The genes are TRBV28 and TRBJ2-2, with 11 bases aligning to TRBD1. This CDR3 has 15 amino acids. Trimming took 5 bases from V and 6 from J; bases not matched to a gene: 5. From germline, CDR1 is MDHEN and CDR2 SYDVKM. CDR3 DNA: TGTGCCAGCAGTCGGGACAGGGGGGTTGCCGGGGAGCTGTTTTTT. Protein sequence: CASSRDRGVAGELFF.

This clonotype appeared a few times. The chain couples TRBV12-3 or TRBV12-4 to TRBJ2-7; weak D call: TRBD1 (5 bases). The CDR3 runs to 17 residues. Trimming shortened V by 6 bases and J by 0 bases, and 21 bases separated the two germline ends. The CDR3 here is CASSAPVDRPSSYEQYF. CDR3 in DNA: TGTGCCAGCAGCGCACCCGTCGACAGACCTAGCTCCTACGAGCAGTACTTC.

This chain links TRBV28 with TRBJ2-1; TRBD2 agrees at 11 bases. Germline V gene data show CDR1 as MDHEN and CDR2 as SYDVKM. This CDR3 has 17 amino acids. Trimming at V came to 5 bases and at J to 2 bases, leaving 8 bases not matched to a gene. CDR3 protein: CASSRLSGRGTYNEQFF. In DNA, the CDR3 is TGTGCCAGCAGTCGACTTAGCGGGAGGGGCACCTACAATGAGCAGTTCTTC.

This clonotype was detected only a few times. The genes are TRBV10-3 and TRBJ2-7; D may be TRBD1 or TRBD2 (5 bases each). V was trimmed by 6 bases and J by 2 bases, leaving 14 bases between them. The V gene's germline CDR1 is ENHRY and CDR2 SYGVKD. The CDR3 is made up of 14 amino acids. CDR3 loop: CAISTGTSTYEQYF. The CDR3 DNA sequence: TGTGCCATCAGCACCGGGACCTCCACCTACGAGCAGTACTTC.

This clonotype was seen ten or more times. The CDR3 bases are TGCAGCGTTATGGGGTGGAATGGCAATGAGCAGTTCTTC. Protein: CSVMGWNGNEQFF. The V call is TRBV29-1, the J call TRBJ2-1, with D uncertain. Trimming shortened V by 5 bases and J by 6 bases, and 14 bases separated the two germline ends. Per germline, CDR1 SQVTM and CDR2 ANQGSEA. The CDR3 length is 13 residues.

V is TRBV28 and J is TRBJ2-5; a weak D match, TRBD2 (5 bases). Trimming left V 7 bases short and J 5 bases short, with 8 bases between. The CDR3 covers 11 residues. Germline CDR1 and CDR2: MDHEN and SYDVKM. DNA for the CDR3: TGTGCCAGCACTGGGGAGGAGACCCAGTACTTC. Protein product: CASTGEETQYF.